The 30 T cell receptor beta chains in this list originate from one sample, sequenced in a study of radiation and T cells in renal cell carcinoma. Using immunoSEQ multiplex PCR, the repertoire was profiled, and TCRdb retains in-frame clones only, with some absent. The table shows about 49,000 clones, with roughly 80% occurring only once. Time point: blood 2 weeks post-SBRT. Treatment reported: 15 Gy SBRT to primary tumor, nephrectomy 4 weeks later. The sample was blood, taken from a patient whose treatment included radiotherapy and nephrectomy. The receptor source for this set is a woman aged 65 to 85 with renal cell carcinoma.

The chain uses TRBV5-5 and TRBJ1-1; D is possibly TRBD1 (5 bases). V lost 1 base and J 0 bases, leaving 16 bases between the germline ends. The germline CDR1 and CDR2 sequences are SGHKS and YYEKEE (reference sequence). The CDR3 is 17 amino acids. Written as DNA, the CDR3 is TGTGCCAGCAGCTTGAACCCGAGTAGGGGAATGAACACTGAAGCTTTCTTT. Translated: CASSLNPSRGMNTEAFF.

This clone occurred once. The chain uses TRBV5-4 and TRBJ2-7; TRBD1 is a possible D gene (6 bases). CDR1 is SGHNT and CDR2 is YYREEE in the germline V gene (reference sequence). V was cut by 3 bases and J by 3 bases, with 10 bases left in between. This CDR3 comprises 13 residues. The CDR3, as DNA: TGTGCCAGCAGCTCTCAGGGGAGCTACGAGCAGTACTTC. As protein: CASSSQGSYEQYF.

The J gene is TRBJ2-7, the V gene TRBV5-1, with D perhaps matching TRBD1 (6 bases). Germline V gene data show CDR1 as SGHRS and CDR2 as YFSETQ. The ends were cut back, 7 bases at V and 6 bases at J, with 20 bases in the middle. This CDR3 region has 14 residues. CDR3 coding DNA: TGCGCCAGCGGGTCCCTTTCAGGGGTTGGCGAGCAGTACTTC. This gives the protein CASGSLSGVGEQYF.

The chain recombines TRBV10-2 with TRBJ2-3; 11 bases are a match to TRBD1. This CDR3 is 16 amino acids long. Germline CDR1 reads WSHSY; CDR2 reads SAAADI. The V segment lost 0 bases and the J segment 6 bases; nucleotides outside the gene matches: 5. The CDR3 DNA reads as TGCGCCAGCAGTGAGTCCGGGACAGGGGGAATCGATACGCAGTATTTT. Amino acids: CASSESGTGGIDTQYF.

The chain recombines TRBV19 with TRBJ2-6; tentative D call: TRBD1 (6 bases). V was cut by 5 bases and J by 3 bases, with 14 bases left in between. The length of the CDR3 is 16 residues. From germline, CDR1 is LNHDA and CDR2 SQIVND (reference sequence). Written as DNA, the CDR3 is TGTGCCAGTAGTCTACAGGGTGCGCTTGGGGCCAACGTCCTGACTTTC. It is translated as CASSLQGALGANVLTF.

This chain joins TRBV5-1 and TRBJ1-5; TRBD1 might be the D (5 bases). Germline CDR1 SGHRS, CDR2 YFSETQ. The V gene lost 4 bases and the J gene lost 4 bases, with 15 bases spanning the gap. The CDR3 runs to 15 residues. The chain's CDR3 is CASSPEGTVNQPQHF. The CDR3 DNA reads as TGCGCCAGCAGCCCCGAAGGGACCGTAAATCAGCCCCAGCATTTT.

This rearrangement joins TRBV7-8 to TRBJ1-2; no clear D gene. The CDR3 covers 14 residues. Trimming shortened V by 5 bases and J by 7 bases, and 17 bases separated the two germline ends. Germline V lookup: CDR1 SGHVS, CDR2 FQNEAQ. CDR3 sequence: CASSPRLEWRGYTF. CDR3 bases: TGTGCCAGCAGCCCCCGACTAGAGTGGCGTGGCTACACCTTC.

The chain combines TRBV6-1 with TRBJ2-5; D tentatively fits TRBD1 or TRBD2 (5 bases each). V was pared by 3 bases and J by 7 bases, with 21 bases between. CDR1 MNHNS and CDR2 SASEGT come from the germline V gene. This CDR3 is 16 amino acids long. In nucleotides, the CDR3 is TGTGCCAGCAGTGACCGTCGGGGCGAGGGGCAATGGACCCAGTACTTC. Translated: CASSDRRGEGQWTQYF.

The gene calls are TRBV5-6 and TRBJ1-1, with a tentative D call TRBD1 (6 bases). V lost 4 bases, J lost 5 bases, and 18 bases lay in between. The CDR3 is made up of 15 amino acids. Germline CDR1 SGHDT, CDR2 YYEEEE. For the CDR3, the DNA is TGTGCCAGCAGCACGCCGGGGGCCTCTAGGACTGAAGCTTTCTTT. This sequence encodes CASSTPGASRTEAFF.

This clone has just a few counts. The chain has TRBV6-1 and TRBJ1-5, with 7 positions matching TRBD1. V gave up 4 bases and J gave up 4 bases; unmatched junction bases: 7. This CDR3 has 15 amino acids. Germline V CDR1 and CDR2: MNHNS, SASEGT. The CDR3 region has the DNA TGTGCCAGCAGTGGACCTCAGGGGGGGAATCAGCCCCAGCATTTT. Translation gives CASSGPQGGNQPQHF.

The rearrangement joins TRBV5-6 to TRBJ2-3; D is possibly TRBD2 (6 bases). CDR3 length equals 11 residues. The germline V gene encodes CDR1 SGHDT and CDR2 YYEEEE. Trimming pared 5 bases from V and 10 bases from J, leaving 11 bases between. As DNA, the CDR3 is TGTGCCAGCAGTCTTCGGAGGGCGCAGTATTTT. Its protein product is CASSLRRAQYF.

The chain uses TRBV10-3 and TRBJ2-1; D is perhaps TRBD1 or TRBD2 (6 bases each). Trimming shortened V by 4 bases and J by 8 bases, and 15 bases separated the two germline ends. Germline V lookup: CDR1 ENHRY, CDR2 SYGVKD. The CDR3 runs 14 residues. The CDR3: CAISGTGGQDEQFF. In DNA, the CDR3 is TGTGCCATCAGTGGCACTGGGGGGCAGGATGAGCAGTTCTTC.

The chain is built from TRBV2 and TRBJ2-3; D call uncertain. V was shortened by 2 bases and J by 2 bases, with 8 bases between the two germline ends. Per germline, CDR1 SNHLY and CDR2 FYNNEI. This CDR3 region has 14 residues. The CDR3 DNA follows: TGTGCCAGCAGTGAATCGCCGAACACAGATACGCAGTATTTT. The encoded protein is CASSESPNTDTQYF. Looking up the rest from reference TRBV2 and TRBJ2-3 gives the full variable domain: EPEVTQTPSHQVTQMGQEVILRCVPISNHLYFYWYRQILGQKVEFLVSFYNNEISEKSEIFDDQFSVERPDGSNFTLKIRSTKLEDSAMYFCASSESPNTDTQYFGPGTRLTVL.

This chain uses TRBV27 with TRBJ2-1, with TRBD2 matching 7 bases. Per the germline V gene, CDR1 is MNHEY and CDR2 is SMNVEV (reference sequence). The CDR3 runs to 16 residues. The ends lost 3 bases at V and 5 bases at J; junction bases unmatched: 10. The DNA of the CDR3 is TGTGCCAGCAGTTTGTCCCCGGGACTACGAAACAATGAGCAGTTCTTC. Protein: CASSLSPGLRNNEQFF.

This clone came up many times. This sequence joins TRBV5-4 and TRBJ2-2; D remains ambiguous. Trimming pared 2 bases from V and 5 bases from J, leaving 10 bases between. Germline V gene data show CDR1 as SGHNT and CDR2 as YYREEE (reference sequence). The CDR3 consists of 14 residues. The CDR3 here is CASSFGHGTGELFF. CDR3 sequence (DNA): TGTGCCAGCAGCTTCGGCCACGGGACCGGGGAGCTGTTTTTT.

The V call is TRBV7-3, the J call TRBJ2-3; TRBD2 aligns across 10 bases. This CDR3 has 16 amino acids. Germline V gene data show CDR1 as SGHTA and CDR2 as FQGTGA. With 5 bases clipped from V and 4 bases from J, the junction kept 9 bases outside the gene matches. CDR3 in amino acids: CASSLLAGAPSDTQYF. The CDR3 nucleotides are TGTGCCAGCAGCCTCCTAGCGGGAGCGCCCTCAGATACGCAGTATTTT. The whole variable domain, remainder taken from reference TRBV7-3 and TRBJ2-3, is GAGVSQTPSNKVTEKGKYVELRCDPISGHTALYWYRQSLGQGPEFLIYFQGTGAADDSGLPNDRFFAVRPEGSVSTLKIQRTERGDSAVYLCASSLLAGAPSDTQYFGPGTRLTVL.

V is TRBV2 and J is TRBJ2-7, with 9 bases fitting TRBD1. Germline V gives CDR1 SNHLY, CDR2 FYNNEI. V was clipped by 6 bases and J by 0 bases; unmatched bases: 6. CDR3 size: 15 residues. This chain's CDR3 is CASRTQGAFSYEQYF. The CDR3 DNA sequence: TGTGCCAGCAGGACACAGGGGGCCTTCTCCTACGAGCAGTACTTC. Together with reference TRBV2 and TRBJ2-7, the CDR3 gives the full variable domain: EPEVTQTPSHQVTQMGQEVILRCVPISNHLYFYWYRQILGQKVEFLVSFYNNEISEKSEIFDDQFSVERPDGSNFTLKIRSTKLEDSAMYFCASRTQGAFSYEQYFGPGTRLTVT.

The chain carries TRBV14 and TRBJ2-7; a possible D gene is TRBD1 (6 bases). Trimming shortened V by 4 bases and J by 5 bases, and 24 bases separated the two germline ends. CDR3 length equals 17 residues. Germline CDR1 reads SGHDN; CDR2 reads FVKESK. The CDR3 sequence is CASSPYPGTKGPHEQYF. In nucleotides, the CDR3 is TGTGCCAGCAGCCCTTATCCCGGGACAAAAGGCCCCCACGAGCAGTACTTC. Full variable domain (missing parts from reference TRBV14 and TRBJ2-7): EAGVTQFPSHSVIEKGQTVTLRCDPISGHDNLYWYRRVMGKEIKFLLHFVKESKQDESGMPNNRFLAERTGGTYSTLKVQPAELEDSGVYFCASSPYPGTKGPHEQYFGPGTRLTVT.

This clone was found a few times. The gene calls are TRBV2 and TRBJ1-6; TRBD1 aligns across 11 bases. CDR3 length: 13 residues. V lost 11 bases to trimming and J lost 11 bases; unmatched junction nucleotides: 8. Germline CDR1 is SNHLY and CDR2 is FYNNEI. CDR3 residues: CARKGQGATPLHF. The CDR3 nucleotides read TGTGCCCGTAAAGGACAGGGGGCTACACCCCTCCACTTT.

The chain combines TRBV6-6 with TRBJ2-3; 11 bases are shared with TRBD2. The germline CDR1 and CDR2 sequences are MNHNY and SVGAGI (reference sequence). Trimming at V came to 7 bases and at J to 5 bases, leaving 8 bases not matched to a gene. The CDR3 has 15 amino acids. This CDR3 is CASTIAGGPGDTQYF. The CDR3 DNA reads as TGTGCCAGCACCATAGCGGGGGGGCCTGGAGATACGCAGTATTTT.

The genes are TRBV9 and TRBJ2-1, with 9 bases identical to TRBD2. Germline loops: CDR1 SGDLS, CDR2 YYNGEE. CDR3 length: 17 amino acids. The V and J ends lost 0 bases and 6 bases, in that order; junction bases with no gene match: 10. The CDR3 DNA is TGTGCCAGCAGCGTAGCTACGGGACTAGCCCCGGTCAATGAGCAGTTCTTC. Translating gives CASSVATGLAPVNEQFF.

V usage is TRBV19 and J usage is TRBJ1-2; D may be TRBD1 (6 bases). The V end was cut by 11 bases, the J end by 9 bases, with 19 bases between. Germline values: CDR1 LNHDA, CDR2 SQIVND (reference sequence). The length of the CDR3 is 12 residues. The CDR3 here is CASQGGRGSYTF. The CDR3 DNA follows: TGTGCCTCCCAAGGGGGGAGAGGGAGCTACACCTTC.

The chain recombines TRBV9 with TRBJ2-5; 12 nucleotides line up with TRBD2. Germline CDR1 SGDLS, CDR2 YYNGEE. J was trimmed by 2 bases and V by 0 bases; bases with no gene match: 5. The CDR3 consists of 17 residues. The CDR3 reads CASSVGLAGGKQETQYF. For the CDR3, the DNA is TGTGCCAGCAGCGTAGGGCTAGCGGGAGGGAAACAAGAGACCCAGTACTTC.

The rearrangement links TRBV2 to TRBJ2-5, with TRBD2 identical over 8 bases. V gave up 6 bases and J gave up 4 bases; unmatched junction bases: 4. This CDR3 is built from 13 residues. Germline lookup yields CDR1 SNHLY and CDR2 FYNNEI. The CDR3 region has the DNA TGTGCCAGCAGGGCAGGGACTAGAGAGACCCAGTACTTC. Amino acid sequence: CASRAGTRETQYF. Full variable domain (outside the CDR3, taken from reference TRBV2 and TRBJ2-5): EPEVTQTPSHQVTQMGQEVILRCVPISNHLYFYWYRQILGQKVEFLVSFYNNEISEKSEIFDDQFSVERPDGSNFTLKIRSTKLEDSAMYFCASRAGTRETQYFGPGTRLLVL.

This chain connects TRBV28 to TRBJ2-3, with D possibly TRBD1 on 6 matching bases. The CDR3 has 16 residues. Germline V gives CDR1 MDHEN, CDR2 SYDVKM. V gave up 5 bases and J gave up 5 bases, with 20 bases separating them. The CDR3 region is CASSGRATGTKDTQYF. As DNA, the CDR3 is TGTGCCAGCAGTGGGCGAGCGACAGGAACCAAAGATACGCAGTATTTT.

V gene TRBV7-2 combines with J gene TRBJ2-7; the D is unclear. The CDR3 runs 11 residues. CDR1 is SGHTA and CDR2 is FQGNSA in the germline V gene. The V end lost 5 bases, the J end lost 4 bases, and 6 bases lay between the germline ends. The CDR3 nucleotides read TGTGCCAGCAGCCACGAGTACGAGCAGTACTTC. It translates to CASSHEYEQYF. Full variable domain (outside the CDR3, taken from reference TRBV7-2 and TRBJ2-7): GAGVSQSPSNKVTEKGKDVELRCDPISGHTALYWYRQSLGQGLEFLIYFQGNSAPDKSGLPSDRFSAERTGGSVSTLTIQRTQQEDSAVYLCASSHEYEQYFGPGTRLTVT.

The chain links TRBV7-9 to TRBJ1-3; D possibly corresponds to TRBD1 (6 bases). Germline assignment: CDR1 SEHNR and CDR2 FQNEAQ (reference sequence). V lost 11 bases and J 3 bases, leaving 23 bases between the germline ends. There are 16 residues in the CDR3. The CDR3: CADTPRGVNIGNTIYF. Written as DNA, the CDR3 is TGTGCCGACACGCCTAGGGGGGTTAACATTGGAAACACCATATATTTT. The whole variable domain, filled in from reference TRBV7-9 and TRBJ1-3, reads DTGVSQNPRHKITKRGQNVTFRCDPISEHNRLYWYRQTLGQGPEFLTYFQNEAQLEKSRLLSDRFSAERPKGSFSTLEIQRTEQGDSAMYLCADTPRGVNIGNTIYFGEGSWLTVV.

CDR3 nucleotide sequence: TGTGCCAGCAGCCTCGGACAGGGAATCTTGTCTGCGGGCTACACCTTC. It specifies CASSLGQGILSAGYTF. The chain joins TRBV9 to TRBJ1-2; 8 nucleotides align to TRBD1. The ends lost 4 bases at V and 8 bases at J; junction bases unmatched: 16. Germline CDR1 SGDLS, CDR2 YYNGEE. The CDR3 contains 16 residues. Supplemented by reference TRBV9 and TRBJ1-2, the full variable domain reads DSGVTQTPKHLITATGQRVTLRCSPRSGDLSVYWYQQSLDQGLQFLIQYYNGEERAKGNILERFSAQQFPDLHSELNLSSLELGDSALYFCASSLGQGILSAGYTFGSGTRLTVV.

This clone was recorded once. The chain employs TRBV15 and TRBJ1-5; D call uncertain. With 3 bases removed from V and 1 base from J, the gap between germline ends came to 7 bases. This CDR3 contains 14 residues. Germline CDR1 and CDR2: LNHNV and YYDKDF (reference sequence). The DNA of the CDR3 is TGTGCCACCAGCAGTGTGGGCAGCAATCAGCCCCAGCATTTT. This gives the protein CATSSVGSNQPQHF.

The table lists this clone with a few counts. The chain joins TRBV30 to TRBJ1-1; a possible D gene is TRBD1 (5 bases). Deletions cut 0 bases from V and 5 bases from J, with 13 bases between. The germline V gene has CDR1 GTSNPN and CDR2 SVGIG (reference sequence). This CDR3 has 14 residues. The CDR3: CAWSVRGGATEAFF. CDR3 nucleotide sequence: TGTGCCTGGAGTGTACGAGGAGGGGCGACTGAAGCTTTCTTT.